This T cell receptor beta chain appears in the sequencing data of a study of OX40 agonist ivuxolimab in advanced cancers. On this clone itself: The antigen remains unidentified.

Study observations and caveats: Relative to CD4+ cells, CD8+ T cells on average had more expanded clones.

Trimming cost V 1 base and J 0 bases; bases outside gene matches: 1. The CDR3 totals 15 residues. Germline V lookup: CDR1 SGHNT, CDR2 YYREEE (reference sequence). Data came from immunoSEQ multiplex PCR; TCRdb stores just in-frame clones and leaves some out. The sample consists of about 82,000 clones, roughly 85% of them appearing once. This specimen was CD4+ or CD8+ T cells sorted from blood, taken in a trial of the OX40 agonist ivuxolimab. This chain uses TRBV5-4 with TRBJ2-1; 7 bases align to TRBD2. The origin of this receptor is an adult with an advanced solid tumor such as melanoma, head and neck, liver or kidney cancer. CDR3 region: CASSLPSGSYNEQFF. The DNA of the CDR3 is TGTGCCAGCAGCTTGCCTAGCGGCTCCTACAATGAGCAGTTCTTC.